Listed below are T cell receptor beta chains from one sample, sequenced in a study of technical replicates of blood from several donors. Here immunoSEQ multiplex PCR was the method, and the copy in TCRdb shows in-frame clones only, minus some. The table includes more than 65,000 clones, roughly 94% detected once. The specimen sequenced was T cells isolated from PBMCs. These receptor sequences come from a human donor in good health. The conserved cysteine and the conserved F or W are not part of the CDR3 here. The order of the fields is V gene, J gene, CDR3 protein.

v_gene: TRBV29-1; j_gene: TRBJ2-6; CDR3aa: SVEEGGTGMGSWGANVLT
v_gene: TRBV12-5; j_gene: TRBJ2-1; CDR3aa: ASGMTSGVQF
v_gene: TRBV5-4; j_gene: TRBJ2-1; CDR3aa: ASSGDRDYEEQF
v_gene: TRBV29-1; j_gene: TRBJ1-2; CDR3aa: SVPPAGIGPYGYT
v_gene: TRBV7-2; j_gene: TRBJ2-6; CDR3aa: ASRPGGGGANVLT
v_gene: TRBV10-3; j_gene: TRBJ1-1; CDR3aa: AIAGDSEAF
v_gene: TRBV2; j_gene: TRBJ2-5; CDR3aa: ASSEARSAGQKETQY
v_gene: TRBV6-1; j_gene: TRBJ2-7; CDR3aa: ASSESAQSYEQY
v_gene: TRBV5-4; j_gene: TRBJ2-1; CDR3aa: ASSLHGTGSYNEQF
v_gene: TRBV30; j_gene: TRBJ1-1; CDR3aa: AWTLGVAEAF
v_gene: TRBV13; j_gene: TRBJ2-1; CDR3aa: ASRRTGPEQF
v_gene: TRBV28; j_gene: TRBJ2-2; CDR3aa: ASSPTTVATTGELF
v_gene: TRBV6-5; j_gene: TRBJ2-2; CDR3aa: ASSSWTGSTGELF
v_gene: TRBV29-1; j_gene: TRBJ2-7; CDR3aa: SVETGQGSYEQY
v_gene: TRBV5-1; j_gene: TRBJ2-5; CDR3aa: ASSLGQRETQY
v_gene: TRBV6-5; j_gene: TRBJ1-4; CDR3aa: ASSPSTGGGGKLF
v_gene: TRBV27; j_gene: TRBJ1-2; CDR3aa: ASSSARLAGQGARGYT
v_gene: TRBV10-2; j_gene: TRBJ1-5; CDR3aa: ASSEGDTPFQPQH
v_gene: TRBV6-5; j_gene: TRBJ1-2; CDR3aa: ASSFSEFEDYGYT
v_gene: TRBV6-4; j_gene: TRBJ2-3; CDR3aa: ASSAETSTDTQY
v_gene: TRBV7-2; j_gene: TRBJ1-6; CDR3aa: ASSSGGTGNSPLH
v_gene: TRBV10-3; j_gene: TRBJ2-7; CDR3aa: AIRRGGSSYEQY
v_gene: TRBV5-6; j_gene: TRBJ1-1; CDR3aa: ASSLPDRGTEAF
v_gene: TRBV5-1; j_gene: TRBJ2-6; CDR3aa: ASSPSGTGANVLT
v_gene: TRBV7-2; j_gene: TRBJ2-3; CDR3aa: ASSSLTDTQY
v_gene: TRBV10-1; j_gene: TRBJ2-5; CDR3aa: AHRGGRETQY
v_gene: TRBV7-9; j_gene: TRBJ2-1; CDR3aa: ASSSRGLAGTYNEQF
v_gene: TRBV7-3; j_gene: TRBJ1-5; CDR3aa: ASSPSGGDQPQH
v_gene: TRBV7-6; j_gene: TRBJ2-2; CDR3aa: ASRTKFSGELF
v_gene: TRBV6-1; j_gene: TRBJ1-1; CDR3aa: ASIGQGANTEAF
v_gene: TRBV5-1; j_gene: TRBJ2-2; CDR3aa: ASSYKTGTSGSLRPGELF
v_gene: TRBV9; j_gene: TRBJ2-2; CDR3aa: ASSVAMTYTGELF
v_gene: TRBV7-9; j_gene: TRBJ2-1; CDR3aa: ASSAGMGTSGGPNEQF
v_gene: TRBV28; j_gene: TRBJ2-7; CDR3aa: ASSLPRVAAAYEQY
v_gene: TRBV19; j_gene: TRBJ2-2; CDR3aa: ASSVTGVTGELF
v_gene: TRBV4-1; j_gene: TRBJ1-5; CDR3aa: ASSQEGGQVQPQH
v_gene: TRBV29-1; j_gene: TRBJ2-3; CDR3aa: SHRLAEWDTQY
v_gene: TRBV7-2; j_gene: TRBJ1-5; CDR3aa: ASSPSPDRVYQPQH
v_gene: TRBV9; j_gene: TRBJ2-5; CDR3aa: ASSDRSGRQETQY
v_gene: TRBV7-9; j_gene: TRBJ2-7; CDR3aa: ATSYWDYSDKQY
v_gene: TRBV29-1; j_gene: TRBJ1-1; CDR3aa: SVAGAEAF
v_gene: TRBV28; j_gene: TRBJ2-3; CDR3aa: ASSFAGVGSGGTDTQY
v_gene: TRBV30; j_gene: TRBJ1-1; CDR3aa: AWSERQGLGTEAF
v_gene: TRBV11-1; j_gene: TRBJ2-3; CDR3aa: ASSLRRQGALGADTQY
v_gene: TRBV19; j_gene: TRBJ2-3; CDR3aa: ASSRLAGGADTQY
v_gene: TRBV5-4; j_gene: TRBJ2-5; CDR3aa: ASSLGDRREETQY
v_gene: TRBV11-2; j_gene: TRBJ2-4; CDR3aa: ASSSRDRNIQY
v_gene: TRBV11-2; j_gene: TRBJ2-6; CDR3aa: ASSPRRRGVSSGANVLT